Listed here is a single TCR beta chain. Its antigen remains unidentified. One base away there is no much larger clone; base qualities are not given. The data were produced on an Illumina NovaSeq 6000. TCRalpha and TCRbeta cDNA libraries were constructed by 5'RACE with constant-segment primers, with sample barcodes and unique molecular identifiers being introduced. Trizol reagent was used to extract RNA from every sample. Library amplification was performed in two PCR steps, and a second sample barcode and Illumina TruSeq adapters were introduced in the second step. The libraries were sequenced on an Illumina NovaSeq using 2 x 150 bp paired-end reads. Turning to the authors' computational methods: Demultiplexing of reads and collapsing into UMI-guided consensus sequences were performed with migec v1.2.7. With mixcr v2.1.11, UMI consensuses were aligned to TRA and TRB V and J templates and assembled into clonotypes. A clonotype was counted as expanded or contracted only when both edgeR and NoisET called the clonotype significant, with the noise models trained on biological replicates. For edgeR calls, the cutoffs were a false discovery rate-adjusted p below 0.01 and a log2 fold-change threshold of 1. PCA with hierarchical clustering of max-normalized trajectories of the 1000 most abundant clonotypes was used as exploratory dynamics analysis. Separately sequenced CD4+ and CD8+ repertoires were used to assign the CD4 or CD8 phenotype of responding clones. TCRdb took the public reads, trimmed them with fastp at Q25, ran MiXCR for clone calling and kept in-frame beta chains. When rows share a CDR3 protein, they turn into one entry using the most common DNA and genes. For this entry, the V and J calls and clone size follow TCRdb and not the study's own pipeline. The sample has 95,000 to 120,000 distinct CDR3 sequences on record, 22% of them singletons. The top ten clonotypes cover roughly 40% of the sample.

Ficoll-Paque density gradient centrifugation was the method used to isolate PBMCs. The germline V gene (reference sequence) specifies DFQATT as CDR1 and SNEGSKA as CDR2. The germline ends are 14 bases apart after V is trimmed by 6 bases and J by 0 bases. The CDR3 measures 14 amino acids from cysteine to phenylalanine. Kept here is only the CDR3 DNA, which spans 42 bases and is read in frame from base 1. This sample is part of a study of T-cell memory formation after mild COVID-19 (dated by TCRdb to the early 2020s). In the study overall: Most TCR sequence clusters were specific to one of the two donors. In a couple of donors, T-cell clones that expanded and contracted after mild COVID-19 were followed by sequencing TCRalpha and TCRbeta repertoires longitudinally. Two young, previously healthy adult volunteers made up the cohort, one male and one female. The research as a whole found: Contracting CD4+ clones turned up mainly in the CM and EM memory subsets, whereas EMRA was where CD8+ clones were enriched. Some responding clones were detected in pre-infection memory, which suggested that pre-existing cross-reactive memory T cells had joined the SARS-CoV-2 response. SARS-CoV-2 specificity of the second-wave clones peaking on day 37 was not confirmed. The study covered only two mild cases, and larger cohorts including severe cases with pre-infection samples were considered necessary. Balanced CD4/CD8 phenotypes were observed for clones contracting from day 15 to 85, whereas a bias towards CD4+ was observed for a second wave of clones expanding from day 15 to 37.

This clonotype was sampled from a man between 18 and 35 years old who had mild COVID-19 (a few samples of this study predate the infection). The sample titles of this study are shuffled in the database, so cell type and time point are left out; the donor was told from shared clones. The V and J segments used are TRBV20-1 and TRBJ1-2; the D gene is perhaps TRBD1, from 6 matching bases. Sequencing was carried out using PBMCs or a T cell subset sorted from them (not recorded which). The CDR3 sequence is CSADPGQPNYGYTF. The sequenced DNA is TGCAGTGCCGACCCGGGACAACCTAACTATGGCTACACCTTC.